One sample yielded the 27 T cell receptor beta chains listed below, sequenced in a study of blood T cell repertoires in COVID-19. Profiling relied on immunoSEQ multiplex PCR, and the TCRdb table lists in-frame clones only, not all of them. The repertoire holds 55,000 to 80,000 clones, with about 86% as singletons. What was sequenced was peripheral blood. These receptor sequences come from a human donor in a cohort sampled during active COVID-19.

The V and J genes are TRBV11-2 and TRBJ1-1; D unresolved. CDR3 length: 13 amino acids. V was trimmed by 2 bases and J by 6 bases, leaving 10 bases between them. Germline CDR1 is SGHAT and CDR2 is FQNNGV. The CDR3 DNA follows: TGTGCCAGCAGCTTATACACGATGGCTGAAGCTTTCTTT. It yields the protein CASSLYTMAEAFF. The full variable domain, rest sourced from reference TRBV11-2 and TRBJ1-1, is EAGVAQSPRYKIIEKRQSVAFWCNPISGHATLYWYQQILGQGPKLLIQFQNNGVVDDSQLPKDRFSAERLKGVDSTLKIQPAKLEDSAVYLCASSLYTMAEAFFGQGTRLTVV.

The chain recombines TRBV10-1 with TRBJ2-1; 14 positions agree with TRBD2. Trimming removed 4 bases from V and 15 bases from J; junction bases left unmatched: 8. The length of the CDR3 is 14 residues. Germline V lookup: CDR1 WNHNN, CDR2 SYGVQD (reference sequence). CDR3 sequence: CASSGTSGGRQRFF. The CDR3 DNA reads as TGCGCCAGCAGTGGGACTAGCGGGGGGCGGCAAAGGTTCTTC.

The chain joins TRBV5-1 to TRBJ1-1; 7 positions match TRBD1. Germline CDR1 SGHRS, CDR2 YFSETQ. CDR3 length: 15 amino acids. J lost 1 base, V lost 4 bases, and 7 bases had no gene match. CDR3 loop: CASSATGTENTEAFF. As DNA, the CDR3 is TGCGCCAGCAGCGCCACCGGGACAGAGAACACTGAAGCTTTCTTT. The entire variable domain, with the rest obtained from reference TRBV5-1 and TRBJ1-1, is as follows: KAGVTQTPRYLIKTRGQQVTLSCSPISGHRSVSWYQQTPGQGLQFLFEYFSETQRNKGNFPGRFSGRQFSNSRSEMNVSTLELGDSALYLCASSATGTENTEAFFGQGTRLTVV.

The rearrangement joins TRBV11-2 to TRBJ1-2, with 10 bases identical to TRBD1. Germline V gives CDR1 SGHAT, CDR2 FQNNGV. With 5 bases clipped from V and 2 bases from J, the junction kept 2 bases outside the gene matches. This CDR3 spans 14 amino acids. The CDR3 region has the DNA TGTGCCAGCAGCCCGGGACAGGGGAACTATGGCTACACCTTC. This translates into CASSPGQGNYGYTF.

The chain carries TRBV10-1 and TRBJ1-1; 8 bases are a match to TRBD1. The germline gives CDR1 WNHNN, CDR2 SYGVQD (reference sequence). Trimming took 4 bases from V and 8 from J; bases not matched to a gene: 6. CDR3 length: 13 amino acids. In DNA, the CDR3 is TGCGCCAGCAGTGTCCGACGGGACAGGGAAGCTTTCTTT. Its protein product is CASSVRRDREAFF.

The chain couples TRBV4-1 to TRBJ2-3; D possibly corresponds to TRBD2 (7 bases). Germline V gene sequence: CDR1 MGHRA, CDR2 YSYEKL. The CDR3 consists of 15 residues. The ends were cut back, 3 bases at V and 6 bases at J, with 16 bases in the middle. CDR3 DNA sequence: TGCGCCAGCAGCCAGACGGGGGGCCTCGGGGATACGCAGTATTTT. Translated, it gives CASSQTGGLGDTQYF.

The chain links TRBV7-2 to TRBJ2-5; TRBD1 matches 9 bases. V dropped 5 bases and J dropped 5; count of bases not matched to a gene: 12. The length of the CDR3 is 16 residues. CDR1 is SGHTA and CDR2 is FQGNSA in the germline V gene. CDR3 nucleotides: TGTGCCAGCAGCACTCAGACAGGGGGTAATGTTGAGACCCAGTACTTC. Its protein is CASSTQTGGNVETQYF. Using reference TRBV7-2 and TRBJ2-5 for the parts outside the CDR3, the full variable domain is GAGVSQSPSNKVTEKGKDVELRCDPISGHTALYWYRQSLGQGLEFLIYFQGNSAPDKSGLPSDRFSAERTGGSVSTLTIQRTQQEDSAVYLCASSTQTGGNVETQYFGPGTRLLVL.

V gene TRBV2 combines with J gene TRBJ1-3; D is undetermined. This CDR3 has 15 amino acids. Germline values: CDR1 SNHLY, CDR2 FYNNEI. V was clipped by 5 bases and J by 0 bases, with 11 bases between them. The chain's CDR3 is CASSIQFSSGNTIYF. The CDR3 DNA follows: TGTGCCAGCAGTATACAGTTCAGCTCTGGAAACACCATATATTTT. The complete variable domain, with remaining parts taken from reference TRBV2 and TRBJ1-3, reads EPEVTQTPSHQVTQMGQEVILRCVPISNHLYFYWYRQILGQKVEFLVSFYNNEISEKSEIFDDQFSVERPDGSNFTLKIRSTKLEDSAMYFCASSIQFSSGNTIYFGEGSWLTVV.

This chain uses TRBV5-4 with TRBJ2-3, with 11 bases identical to TRBD1. Germline-derived CDR1 and CDR2 are SGHNT and YYREEE (reference sequence). The J segment lost 4 bases and the V segment lost 4 bases, leaving 14 bases of the junction unmatched. The CDR3 runs to 18 residues. The CDR3 DNA is TGTGCCAGCAGCACGGAGTGGGGACAGGGGGTTCGTGCAGATACGCAGTATTTT. This translates into CASSTEWGQGVRADTQYF.

V usage is TRBV3-1 (or the pseudogene TRBV3-2) and J usage is TRBJ2-3; 12 bases agree with TRBD2. Germline V gene sequence: CDR1 LGHDT, CDR2 YNNKEL (reference sequence). The CDR3 runs 16 residues. V was clipped by 2 bases and J by 8 bases; unmatched bases: 8. In nucleotides, the CDR3 is TGTGCCAGCAGCCAATATCTAGCGGGGGGGCCCCGTACGCAGTATTTT. Translated: CASSQYLAGGPRTQYF.

The CDR3 reads CASSLRGGSSPEQYF. CDR3 DNA: TGTGCCAGCAGTTTACGGGGGGGGAGCTCTCCCGAGCAGTACTTC. V usage is TRBV2 and J usage is TRBJ2-7, with 8 bases that match TRBD2. Trimming removed 5 bases from V and 6 bases from J; junction bases left unmatched: 12. This CDR3 has 15 residues. CDR1 is SNHLY, CDR2 FYNNEI, per germline. Based on the CDR3 plus reference TRBV2 and TRBJ2-7, the full variable domain is EPEVTQTPSHQVTQMGQEVILRCVPISNHLYFYWYRQILGQKVEFLVSFYNNEISEKSEIFDDQFSVERPDGSNFTLKIRSTKLEDSAMYFCASSLRGGSSPEQYFGPGTRLTVT.

The J gene is TRBJ2-7, the V gene TRBV6-1; 8 nucleotides agree with TRBD2. The CDR3 sequence is 18 residues long. Germline-derived CDR1 and CDR2 are MNHNS and SASEGT. J was trimmed by 1 base and V by 2 bases; bases with no gene match: 13. CDR3 loop: CASSEMPSGGHLSYEQYF. The CDR3 region has the DNA TGTGCCAGCAGTGAAATGCCCAGCGGGGGCCATCTATCCTACGAGCAGTACTTC.

The genes are TRBV4-1 and TRBJ2-1, with TRBD2 matching over 9 bases. The CDR3 totals 16 residues. Germline CDR1 is MGHRA and CDR2 is YSYEKL. The junction had 13 bases not matched to a gene; V was cut back by 6 bases and J by 7 bases. CDR3 residues: CASSYSSAGGLNEQFF. In DNA, the CDR3 is TGCGCCAGCAGTTATAGCTCGGCGGGGGGGCTAAATGAGCAGTTCTTC.

CDR3 protein: CASSEAVETGGRDTQYF. DNA for the CDR3: TGTGCCAGCAGTGAAGCCGTAGAGACAGGGGGGAGGGATACGCAGTATTTT. The V and J genes are TRBV2 and TRBJ2-3; 9 bases map to TRBD1. This CDR3 has 17 residues. With V trimmed by 0 bases and J by 6 bases, 10 bases remained unmatched. Germline lookup yields CDR1 SNHLY and CDR2 FYNNEI.

The rearrangement uses TRBV2 and TRBJ2-3, with 7 bases identical to TRBD2. Germline loops: CDR1 SNHLY, CDR2 FYNNEI. CDR3 length equals 14 residues. The V and J ends lost 7 bases and 4 bases, in that order; junction bases with no gene match: 8. CDR3 sequence reads: CASKAGVLSDTQYF. CDR3 DNA sequence: TGTGCCAGCAAGGCGGGAGTCCTCTCAGATACGCAGTATTTT. Combining the CDR3 with reference TRBV2 and TRBJ2-3 gives the whole variable domain EPEVTQTPSHQVTQMGQEVILRCVPISNHLYFYWYRQILGQKVEFLVSFYNNEISEKSEIFDDQFSVERPDGSNFTLKIRSTKLEDSAMYFCASKAGVLSDTQYFGPGTRLTVL.

V gene TRBV4-2 combines with J gene TRBJ1-3, with D maybe TRBD1 (5 bases). The CDR3 extends over 17 amino acids. CDR1 and CDR2 from the germline V gene are LGHNA and YNFKEQ. Trimming left V 2 bases short and J 4 bases short, with 18 bases between. The CDR3 nucleotides read TGTGCCAGCAGCCAATCCGGTAATACAGGCTCAGGAAACACCATATATTTT. Protein: CASSQSGNTGSGNTIYF.

The chain employs TRBV6-5 and TRBJ2-5, with 8 positions matching TRBD2. The V and J ends lost 7 bases and 5 bases, in that order; junction bases with no gene match: 9. The CDR3 sequence is 14 residues long. Germline V gene lookup returns CDR1 MNHEY and CDR2 SVGAGI. DNA of the CDR3: TGTGCCAGCAAGCAGACGGGGGGGATGGAGACCCAGTACTTC. It is translated as CASKQTGGMETQYF.

This clone was counted once. The chain combines TRBV7-8 with TRBJ1-1; possibly TRBD1 for D (5 bases). Trimming shortened V by 4 bases and J by 5 bases, and 11 bases separated the two germline ends. Germline assignment: CDR1 SGHVS and CDR2 FQNEAQ. The CDR3 covers 13 residues. CDR3 amino acids: CASSSGGGTEAFF. The CDR3 nucleotides read TGTGCCAGCAGCTCCGGTGGGGGGACTGAAGCTTTCTTT.

The chain employs TRBV27 and TRBJ2-1; D call uncertain. The germline V gene has CDR1 MNHEY and CDR2 SMNVEV (reference sequence). The V and J ends lost 2 bases and 8 bases respectively, with 25 bases between them. The CDR3 has 18 amino acids. CDR3 protein: CASSLILYGQTRLDEQFF. For the CDR3, the DNA is TGTGCCAGCAGTTTAATCTTATACGGCCAAACGAGGTTGGATGAGCAGTTCTTC.

The V gene is TRBV27, the J gene TRBJ2-7; TRBD2 matches 7 bases. In germline, CDR1 is MNHEY, CDR2 SMNVEV (reference sequence). J gave up 5 bases and V 3 bases, and 4 bases lay outside the gene matches. This CDR3 comprises 13 residues. CDR3 nucleotide sequence: TGTGCCAGCAGTTTTCTCGCGGGGGACGAGCAGTACTTC. Its translation is CASSFLAGDEQYF.

The genes are TRBV2 and TRBJ2-5; 8 bases match TRBD2. The CDR3 runs to 12 residues. Germline assignment: CDR1 SNHLY and CDR2 FYNNEI. Trimming took 7 bases from V and 5 from J; bases not matched to a gene: 3. The CDR3 region has the DNA TGTGCCAGCAATCCTAGCGGGGAGACCCAGTACTTC. Its translation is CASNPSGETQYF.

This chain uses TRBV28 with TRBJ1-1, with 7 nucleotides matching TRBD1. The CDR3 spans 16 residues. The junction had 8 bases not matched to a gene; V was cut back by 3 bases and J by 1 base. The germline gives CDR1 MDHEN, CDR2 SYDVKM. The CDR3 loop reads CASSFRYQGENTEAFF. CDR3 in DNA: TGTGCCAGCAGTTTCCGTTACCAGGGGGAGAACACTGAAGCTTTCTTT. Together with reference TRBV28 and TRBJ1-1, the CDR3 gives the full variable domain: DVKVTQSSRYLVKRTGEKVFLECVQDMDHENMFWYRQDPGLGLRLIYFSYDVKMKEKGDIPEGYSVSREKKERFSLILESASTNQTSMYLCASSFRYQGENTEAFFGQGTRLTVV.

The chain recombines TRBV7-9 with TRBJ2-7; a possible D gene is TRBD1 (6 bases). Germline-derived CDR1 and CDR2 are SEHNR and FQNEAQ (reference sequence). With 2 bases removed from V and 0 bases from J, the gap between germline ends came to 11 bases. The CDR3 loop spans 15 amino acids. The DNA for the CDR3 is TGTGCCAGCAGCTTAAGCGGCAGGGGCTCCTACGAGCAGTACTTC. Translating gives CASSLSGRGSYEQYF.

V is TRBV5-6 and J is TRBJ2-7; D is ambiguous. The CDR3 has 11 amino acids. CDR1 is SGHDT, CDR2 YYEEEE, per germline. Trimming pared 2 bases from V and 5 bases from J, leaving 5 bases between. The CDR3 DNA sequence: TGTGCCAGCAGCTTTTTCGACGAGCAGTACTTC. It codes for CASSFFDEQYF.

This chain connects TRBV3-1 (or the pseudogene TRBV3-2) to TRBJ2-7, with 7 nucleotides matching TRBD2. Germline CDR1 reads LGHDT; CDR2 reads YNNKEL (reference sequence). J lost 3 bases, V lost 3 bases, and 8 bases had no gene match. The CDR3 runs 15 residues. The CDR3 spells CASSQGSGAVYEQYF. The CDR3 nucleotides read TGTGCCAGCAGCCAGGGGAGCGGGGCAGTCTACGAGCAGTACTTC.

This clone appeared a single time. The genes are TRBV10-2 and TRBJ2-1; 13 bases map to TRBD2. With 6 bases clipped from V and 9 bases from J, the junction kept 8 bases outside the gene matches. The length of the CDR3 is 15 residues. Germline-derived CDR1 and CDR2 are WSHSY and SAAADI. The CDR3 region has the DNA TGCGCCAGCAGCCCCACTAGCGGGGGGGTCGGTGAGCAGTTCTTC. The encoded protein is CASSPTSGGVGEQFF.

The table lists this clone with a count of one. The V gene is TRBV6-5, the J gene TRBJ2-3; 8 bases fit TRBD2. The CDR3 length is 16 residues. Germline V gene sequence: CDR1 MNHEY, CDR2 SVGAGI. V lost 2 bases, J lost 3 bases, and 7 bases stayed unmatched. The CDR3 protein is CASSYPSGGGTDTQYF. CDR3 nucleotides: TGTGCCAGCAGTTACCCCAGCGGGGGAGGTACAGATACGCAGTATTTT.